Shown below are 2 T cell receptor beta chains from a single sample sequenced in a study of memory CD4+ T cells and cytomegalovirus serostatus. The sort gate was single viable CD3+CD4+CD8-CD45RO+ cells for memory CD4+ T cells. Produced via immunoSEQ multiplex PCR; TCRdb's table is partial and in-frame only. The repertoire holds 25,000 to 30,000 clones, with 70% to 85% as singletons. Sequenced material: memory CD4+ T cells from blood. The source of these receptors is an adult in good health and CMV-seronegative.

The V gene is TRBV6-6, the J gene TRBJ1-6, with TRBD1 as a possible D gene (5 bases). The V end lost 0 bases, the J end lost 5 bases, and 11 bases lay between the germline ends. The CDR3 spans 16 residues. Germline CDR1 reads MNHNY; CDR2 reads SVGAGI (reference sequence). The CDR3 DNA reads as TGTGCCAGCAGTTACTCTGGGGCAGCCGATAATTCACCCCTCCACTTT. Translation: CASSYSGAADNSPLHF.

The V and J genes are TRBV5-1 and TRBJ2-1, with 7 positions matching TRBD2. J was trimmed by 4 bases and V by 1 base; bases with no gene match: 5. Germline CDR1 and CDR2: SGHRS and YFSETQ. CDR3 length: 15 residues. CDR3 DNA: TGCGCCAGCAGCTTGTCCGCGGGGGAGTACAATGAGCAGTTCTTC. Its protein is CASSLSAGEYNEQFF.